This T cell receptor (beta chain) was captured in a study of OX40 agonist ivuxolimab in advanced cancers. Notes on the research overall: The costimulatory receptor OX40 (CD134) was targeted by ivuxolimab, a fully human IgG2 agonistic monoclonal antibody. Intravenous ivuxolimab was administered to patients every 2 weeks at six dose levels: 0.01, 0.1, 0.3, 1.5, 3 and 10 mg/kg. Of the 50 to 55 patients in dose escalation, 19 had hepatocellular carcinoma, approximately 15 had melanoma, 9 had renal cell carcinoma and 9 had head and neck cancer. A male proportion of 82.7% and a mean age of around 60 years, ranging from about 23 to 90, were recorded for the dose-escalation cohort. Prior anti-PD-1, anti-PD-L1 or anti-CTLA-4 therapy was permitted, and checkpoint inhibitors had been received by 30% to 40% of dose-escalation patients. Three dose-escalation patients achieved partial responses, one with hepatocellular carcinoma and two with cutaneous melanoma. The point of sequencing TCRbeta in the periphery was to test whether ivuxolimab changed TCR sequence diversity and drove clonal T-cell expansion. The paper reports the monotherapy dose-escalation portion (N = 52 patients) of the phase I ivuxolimab trial. The paper's findings and limits, for the study overall: Low levels of normalized T-cell clonal expansion were also seen in some nonresponding patients. After ivuxolimab, expanded clones were on average more numerous among CD8+ T cells than among CD4+ T cells. In the 0.1-3.0 mg/kg groups, partial responders had among the lowest normalized peripheral clonal expansion, particularly in CD8+ T cells. At doses from 0.1 to 3.0 mg/kg, clonal expansion was seen in both CD4+ and CD8+ blood T cells between baseline and week 6. The antigen specificity of the clonally expanded peripheral T cells was not determined.

The trial excluded patients who had a history of autoimmune disease or were on systemic immunosuppression. Peripheral blood for TCR sequencing was collected from all dose cohorts at baseline, on cycle 4 day 1, and on cycle 7 day 1. The samples were taken from a phase I, first-in-human, multicenter, open-label dose-escalation trial of ivuxolimab. Adults with locally advanced or metastatic melanoma, renal cell, hepatocellular, or head and neck squamous cell carcinoma were enrolled in the trial. Before TCR sequencing, CD4+ T cells and CD8+ T cells were sorted from peripheral blood as separate populations. Remarks on this clone: No antigen is known for it. No base qualities exist here, and no much larger clone lies one base off it.

Genomic DNA was isolated from the sorted cells so that the TCRbeta CDR3 region could be sequenced. TCRbeta CDR3 regions were sequenced using the immunoSEQ Assay. The table was pulled from immuneACCESS by TCRdb, which kept in-frame rearrangements only. Such tables lose some clones; where checked, under half of the loss comes from unresolved V genes, and the rest has no known cause. This sample gives about 61,000 clones in total; less than 90% of them show up just once. The ten most abundant clones make up roughly 0.5% of the sample. From its cysteine to its phenylalanine, the CDR3 spans 14 amino acids. Only the CDR3 DNA is retained, 42 bases long and in frame from the first base. A distance of 14 bases separates the germline ends of V and J, which lose 6 bases and 2 bases respectively. CDR1 and CDR2 are drawn from the germline V gene: SNHLY, FYNNEI.

Here the chain combines TRBV2 and TRBJ2-7; the D gene could be either TRBD1 or TRBD2, each agreeing at 5 bases. Specimen: CD4+ or CD8+ T cells sorted from blood, collected in a trial of the OX40 agonist ivuxolimab. The receptor comes from an adult with an advanced solid tumor such as melanoma, head and neck, liver or kidney cancer. The base sequence is TGTGCCAGCAGGTACGGGGCCGAGGCCTACGAGCAGTACTTC. Its translation is CASRYGAEAYEQYF.